This T cell receptor beta chain derives from a study of cytomegalovirus exposure and HLA in healthy donors. Study-level findings and limits: The study carried out a later analysis of TCR beta sequences. It associated 15,000 to 20,000 of them with specific HLA alleles at a false discovery rate of 0.05.

At the time of sampling, donors were nominally healthy, though unrecorded immune exposures were likely. Note on this clone: Its antigen is unknown.

The PCR contained 60 Vbeta and 13 Jbeta primers. Repertoires were generated with immunoSEQ multiplex PCR, while TCRdb's copy carries only in-frame clones and drops some. Of more than 200,000 clones in the sample, 75% to 80% were seen once. CDR1 LGHNA and CDR2 YSLEER come from the germline V gene. CDR3 length equals 14 residues. V was trimmed by 5 bases and J by 0 bases, leaving 5 bases between them. Sequencing was done on a sample of PBMCs. The chain is built from TRBV4-3 and TRBJ1-6, with D unclear. This TCR came from a man younger than 35 in good health and CMV-seronegative. The CDR3 is CASSFNSYNSPLHF. CDR3 bases: TGCGCCAGCAGCTTTAACTCCTATAATTCACCCCTCCACTTT.